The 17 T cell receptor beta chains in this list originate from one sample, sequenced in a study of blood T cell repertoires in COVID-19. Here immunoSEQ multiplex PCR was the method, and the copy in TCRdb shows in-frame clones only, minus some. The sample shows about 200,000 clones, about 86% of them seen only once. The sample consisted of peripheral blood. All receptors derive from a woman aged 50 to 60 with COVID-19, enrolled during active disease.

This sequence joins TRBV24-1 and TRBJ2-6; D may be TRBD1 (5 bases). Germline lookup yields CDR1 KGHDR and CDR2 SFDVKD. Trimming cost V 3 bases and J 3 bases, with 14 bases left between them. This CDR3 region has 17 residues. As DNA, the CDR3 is TGTGCCACCAGTGATCCAGGTAGGGGTGGTGGGGCCAACGTCCTGACTTTC. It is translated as CATSDPGRGGGANVLTF.

Here the CDR3 DNA reads TGTGCCAGCAGCTTGGACAGGGTTGGCGCGACCCAGTACTTC. Translated: CASSLDRVGATQYF. V and J are TRBV7-3 and TRBJ2-5; 8 bases fit TRBD1. The CDR3 is 14 amino acids. After removal of 3 bases from V and 7 bases from J, the junction contained 7 bases not matched to a gene. Germline-derived CDR1 and CDR2 are SGHTA and FQGTGA.

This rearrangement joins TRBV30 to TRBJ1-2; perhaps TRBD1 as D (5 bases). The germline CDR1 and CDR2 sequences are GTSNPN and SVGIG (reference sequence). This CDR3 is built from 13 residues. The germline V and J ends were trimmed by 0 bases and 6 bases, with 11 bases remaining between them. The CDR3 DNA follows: TGTGCCTGGAGTGTATCGAAGGGGAATGGCTACACCTTC. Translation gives CAWSVSKGNGYTF.

Written as DNA, the CDR3 is TGTGCCAGCAGTTTGCGAGGGCTACAGCCCCAGCATTTT. Translating gives CASSLRGLQPQHF. This chain joins TRBV12-3 or TRBV12-4 and TRBJ1-5; D is uncertain. The CDR3 is made up of 13 amino acids. The V end lost 3 bases, the J end lost 7 bases, and 10 bases lay between the germline ends.

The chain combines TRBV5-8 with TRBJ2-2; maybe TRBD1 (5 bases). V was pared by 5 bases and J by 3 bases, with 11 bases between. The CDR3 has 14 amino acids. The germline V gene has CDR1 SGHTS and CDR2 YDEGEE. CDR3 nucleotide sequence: TGTGCCAGCAGGGCAGGGTTGGACACCGGGGAGCTGTTTTTT. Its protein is CASRAGLDTGELFF. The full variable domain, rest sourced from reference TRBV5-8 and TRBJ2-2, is EAGVTQSPTHLIKTRGQQATLRCSPISGHTSVYWYQQALGLGLQFLLWYDEGEERNRGNFPPRFSGRQFPNYSSELNVNALELEDSALYLCASRAGLDTGELFFGEGSRLTVL.

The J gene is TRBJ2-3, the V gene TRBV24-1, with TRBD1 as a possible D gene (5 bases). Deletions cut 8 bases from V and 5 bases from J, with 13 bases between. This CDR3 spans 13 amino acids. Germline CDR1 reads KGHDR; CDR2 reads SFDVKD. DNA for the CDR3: TGTGCCACCAAGGCAGGGATAGGAGATACGCAGTATTTT. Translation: CATKAGIGDTQYF.

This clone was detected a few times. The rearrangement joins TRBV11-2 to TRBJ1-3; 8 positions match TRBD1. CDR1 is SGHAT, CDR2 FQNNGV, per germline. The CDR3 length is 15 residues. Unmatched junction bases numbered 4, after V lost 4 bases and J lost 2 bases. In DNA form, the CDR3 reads TGTGCCAGCAGCTCCTCGGACAGGGCTGGAAACACCATATATTTT. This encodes CASSSSDRAGNTIYF.

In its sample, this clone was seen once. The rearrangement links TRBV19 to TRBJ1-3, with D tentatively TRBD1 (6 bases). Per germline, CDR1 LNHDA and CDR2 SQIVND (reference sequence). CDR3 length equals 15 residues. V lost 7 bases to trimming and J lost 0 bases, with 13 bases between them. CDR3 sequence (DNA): TGTGCCAGTATGAGACAGGAACTCTCTGGAAACACCATATATTTT. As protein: CASMRQELSGNTIYF. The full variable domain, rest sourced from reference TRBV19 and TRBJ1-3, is DGGITQSPKYLFRKEGQNVTLSCEQNLNHDAMYWYRQDPGQGLRLIYYSQIVNDFQKGDIAEGYSVSREKKESFPLTVTSAQKNPTAFYLCASMRQELSGNTIYFGEGSWLTVV.

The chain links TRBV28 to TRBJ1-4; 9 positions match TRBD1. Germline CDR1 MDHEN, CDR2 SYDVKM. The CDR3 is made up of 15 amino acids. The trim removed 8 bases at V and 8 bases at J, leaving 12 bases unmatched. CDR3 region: CASLDNRGREEKLFF. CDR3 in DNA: TGTGCCAGCCTAGATAACAGGGGGCGGGAGGAAAAACTGTTTTTT.

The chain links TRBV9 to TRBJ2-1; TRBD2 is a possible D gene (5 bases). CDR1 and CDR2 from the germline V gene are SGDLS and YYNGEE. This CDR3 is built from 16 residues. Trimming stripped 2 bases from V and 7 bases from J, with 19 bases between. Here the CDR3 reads CASSVSGSPGGNEQFF. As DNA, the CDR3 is TGTGCCAGCAGCGTCTCGGGGTCTCCTGGTGGGAATGAGCAGTTCTTC.

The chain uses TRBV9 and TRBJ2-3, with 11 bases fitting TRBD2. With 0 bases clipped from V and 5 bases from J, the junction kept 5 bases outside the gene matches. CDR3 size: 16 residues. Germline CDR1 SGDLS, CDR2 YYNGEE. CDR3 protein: CASSVGPSGGKDTQYF. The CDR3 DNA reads TGTGCCAGCAGCGTAGGGCCTAGCGGGGGGAAAGATACGCAGTATTTT.

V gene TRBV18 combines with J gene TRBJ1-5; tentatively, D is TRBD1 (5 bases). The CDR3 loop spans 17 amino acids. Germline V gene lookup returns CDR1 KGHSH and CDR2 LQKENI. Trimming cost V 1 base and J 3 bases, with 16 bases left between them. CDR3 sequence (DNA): TGTGCCAGCTCACCACAAGAGGGGAGGGCCTCCAATCAGCCCCAGCATTTT. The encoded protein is CASSPQEGRASNQPQHF. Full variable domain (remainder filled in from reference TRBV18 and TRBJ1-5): NAGVMQNPRHLVRRRGQEARLRCSPMKGHSHVYWYRQLPEEGLKFMVYLQKENIIDESGMPKERFSAEFPKEGPSILRIQQVVRGDSAAYFCASSPQEGRASNQPQHFGDGTRLSIL.

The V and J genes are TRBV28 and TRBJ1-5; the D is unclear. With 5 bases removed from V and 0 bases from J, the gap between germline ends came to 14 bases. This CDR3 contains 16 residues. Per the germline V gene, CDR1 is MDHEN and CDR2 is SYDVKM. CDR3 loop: CASSLSPVYSNQPQHF. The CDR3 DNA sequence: TGTGCCAGCAGTCTCTCCCCGGTCTATAGCAATCAGCCCCAGCATTTT.

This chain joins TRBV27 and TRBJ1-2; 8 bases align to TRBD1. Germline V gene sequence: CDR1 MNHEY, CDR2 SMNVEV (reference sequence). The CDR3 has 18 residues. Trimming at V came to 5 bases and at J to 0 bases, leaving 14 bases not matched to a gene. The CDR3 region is CASSPTGDYWSTNYGYTF. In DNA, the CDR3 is TGTGCCAGCAGTCCGACAGGGGACTATTGGAGTACTAACTATGGCTACACCTTC.

The CDR3 sequence: CASSLVVGDRGLNEQFF. DNA for the CDR3: TGTGCCAGCAGCTTAGTAGTAGGGGACAGGGGGCTTAATGAGCAGTTCTTC. The chain uses TRBV7-6 and TRBJ2-1; 12 bases fit TRBD1. This CDR3 region has 17 residues. Looked up from germline, CDR1 is SGHVS and CDR2 is FNYEAQ. Trimming at V came to 1 base and at J to 7 bases, leaving 8 bases not matched to a gene.

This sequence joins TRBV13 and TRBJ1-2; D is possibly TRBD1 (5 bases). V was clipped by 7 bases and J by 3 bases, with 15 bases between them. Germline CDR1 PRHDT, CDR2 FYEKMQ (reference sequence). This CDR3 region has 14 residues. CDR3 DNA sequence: TGTGCCAGCAAGGGGTTTGCATCCGACTATGGCTACACCTTC. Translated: CASKGFASDYGYTF. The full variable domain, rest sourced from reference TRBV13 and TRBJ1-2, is AAGVIQSPRHLIKEKRETATLKCYPIPRHDTVYWYQQGPGQDPQFLISFYEKMQSDKGSIPDRFSAQQFSDYHSELNMSSLELGDSALYFCASKGFASDYGYTFGSGTRLTVV.

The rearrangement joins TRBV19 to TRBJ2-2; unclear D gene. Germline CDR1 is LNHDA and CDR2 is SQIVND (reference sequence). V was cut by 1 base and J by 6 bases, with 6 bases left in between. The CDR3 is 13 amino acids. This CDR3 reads CASSIGVAGELFF. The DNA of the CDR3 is TGTGCCAGTAGTATAGGAGTGGCCGGGGAGCTGTTTTTT.